This T cell receptor (beta chain) derives from a study of OX40 agonist ivuxolimab in advanced cancers. Overall study results and limits: On average, a greater number of expanded clones characterised CD8+ T cells relative to CD4+. The expanded peripheral T cells' antigen specificity was not determined.

Worth noting for this clone: Its matching antigen is unknown.

This CDR3 region has 13 residues. The germline V gene encodes CDR1 SGHNT and CDR2 YENEEA. Trimming pared 1 base from V and 8 bases from J, leaving 11 bases between. Some clones are missing from TCRdb's copy, which holds only in-frame ones; the method was immunoSEQ multiplex PCR. The sample comprises over 25,000 clones, 80% to 85% of which are singletons, and approximately 31% rests with the top ten. J is TRBJ1-1 and V is TRBV11-3, with D possibly being TRBD1 (6 bases). Here the sequenced sample was CD4+ or CD8+ T cells sorted from blood, taken in a trial of the OX40 agonist ivuxolimab. The source of this sequence is an adult with an advanced solid tumor such as melanoma, head and neck, liver or kidney cancer. In DNA, the CDR3 is TGTGCCAGCAGCTTAGGAACCGGGACAGAAGCTTTCTTT. Its translation is CASSLGTGTEAFF.